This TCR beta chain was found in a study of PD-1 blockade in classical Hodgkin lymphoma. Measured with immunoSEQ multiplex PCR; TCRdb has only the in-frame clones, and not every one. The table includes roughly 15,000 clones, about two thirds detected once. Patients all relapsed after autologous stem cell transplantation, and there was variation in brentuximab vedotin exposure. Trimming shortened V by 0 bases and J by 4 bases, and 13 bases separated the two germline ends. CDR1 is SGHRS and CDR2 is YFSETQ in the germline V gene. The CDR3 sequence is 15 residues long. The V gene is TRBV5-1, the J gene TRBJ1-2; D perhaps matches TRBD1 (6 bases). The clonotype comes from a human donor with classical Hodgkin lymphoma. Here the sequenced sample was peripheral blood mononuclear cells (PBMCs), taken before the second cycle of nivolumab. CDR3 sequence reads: CASSLAEAGAYGYTF. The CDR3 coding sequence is TGCGCCAGCAGCTTGGCAGAGGCAGGGGCCTATGGCTACACCTTC. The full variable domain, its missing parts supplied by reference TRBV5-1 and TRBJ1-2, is KAGVTQTPRYLIKTRGQQVTLSCSPISGHRSVSWYQQTPGQGLQFLFEYFSETQRNKGNFPGRFSGRQFSNSRSEMNVSTLELGDSALYLCASSLAEAGAYGYTFGSGTRLTVV.